This T cell receptor beta chain was sequenced in a study of regulatory T cells in long-lasting Graves disease. Time point here: newly diagnosed GD, antithyroid drugs for less than 3 months. RNA isolated from PBMCs was used to make the TCR library. iRepertoire HTBI primers and Arm-PCR of CDR3 regions built TCR beta libraries. TCRdb called the multiplex PCR reads again in MiXCR, with one record for every CDR3 protein. The sample consists of more than 450,000 distinct CDR3 sequences, around 12% of them appearing once. This clonotype was seen only a few times. The same data also went into a second study, on T cells in Graves' hyperthyroidism and ophthalmopathy.

This specimen was peripheral blood mononuclear cells (PBMCs), taken at new diagnosis, from a patient treated with antithyroid drugs. The receptor was isolated from a woman in her 30s with Graves disease.

The CDR3 loop is CASSPREGPNEKLFF. Here the CDR3 DNA reads TGTGCCAGTAGTCCCCGGGAGGGGCCAAATGAAAAACTGTTTTTT. The J gene is TRBJ1-4, the V gene TRBV19; weak D call: TRBD1 (5 bases). CDR1 LNHDA and CDR2 SQIVND come from the germline V gene (reference sequence). The CDR3 loop spans 15 amino acids. Trimming pared 5 bases from V and 5 bases from J, leaving 15 bases between.